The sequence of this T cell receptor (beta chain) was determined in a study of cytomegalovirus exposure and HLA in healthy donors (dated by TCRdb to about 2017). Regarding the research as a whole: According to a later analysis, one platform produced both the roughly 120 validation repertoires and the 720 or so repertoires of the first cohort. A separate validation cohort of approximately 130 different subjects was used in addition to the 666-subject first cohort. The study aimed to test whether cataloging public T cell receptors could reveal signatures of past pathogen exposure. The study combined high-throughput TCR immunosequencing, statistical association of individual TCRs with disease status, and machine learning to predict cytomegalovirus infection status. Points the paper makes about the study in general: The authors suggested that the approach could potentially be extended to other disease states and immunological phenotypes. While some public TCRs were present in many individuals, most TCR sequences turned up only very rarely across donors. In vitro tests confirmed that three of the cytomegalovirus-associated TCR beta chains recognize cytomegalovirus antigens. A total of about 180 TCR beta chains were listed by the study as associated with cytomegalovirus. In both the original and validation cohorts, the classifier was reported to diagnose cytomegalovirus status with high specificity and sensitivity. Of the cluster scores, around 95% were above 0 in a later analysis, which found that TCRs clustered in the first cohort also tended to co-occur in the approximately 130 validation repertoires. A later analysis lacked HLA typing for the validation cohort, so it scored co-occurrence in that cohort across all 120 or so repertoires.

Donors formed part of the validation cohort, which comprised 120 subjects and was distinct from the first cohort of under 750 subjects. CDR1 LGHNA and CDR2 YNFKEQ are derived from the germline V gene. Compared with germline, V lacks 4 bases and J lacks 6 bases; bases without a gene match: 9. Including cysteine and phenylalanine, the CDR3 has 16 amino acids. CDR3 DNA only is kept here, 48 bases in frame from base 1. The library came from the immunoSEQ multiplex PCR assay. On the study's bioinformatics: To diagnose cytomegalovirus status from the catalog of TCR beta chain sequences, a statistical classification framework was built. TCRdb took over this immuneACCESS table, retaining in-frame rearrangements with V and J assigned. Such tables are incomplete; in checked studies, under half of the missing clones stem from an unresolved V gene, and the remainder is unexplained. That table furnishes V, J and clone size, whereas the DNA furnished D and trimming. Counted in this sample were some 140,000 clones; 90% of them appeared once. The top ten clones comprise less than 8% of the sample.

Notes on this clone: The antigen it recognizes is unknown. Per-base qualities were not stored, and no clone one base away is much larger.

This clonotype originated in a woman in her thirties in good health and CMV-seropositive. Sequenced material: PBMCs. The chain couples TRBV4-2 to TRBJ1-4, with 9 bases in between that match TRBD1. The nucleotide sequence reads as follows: TGTGCCAGCAGCCGGCCCCCGGGACAGGGCCATGAAAAACTGTTTTTT. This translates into CASSRPPGQGHEKLFF.